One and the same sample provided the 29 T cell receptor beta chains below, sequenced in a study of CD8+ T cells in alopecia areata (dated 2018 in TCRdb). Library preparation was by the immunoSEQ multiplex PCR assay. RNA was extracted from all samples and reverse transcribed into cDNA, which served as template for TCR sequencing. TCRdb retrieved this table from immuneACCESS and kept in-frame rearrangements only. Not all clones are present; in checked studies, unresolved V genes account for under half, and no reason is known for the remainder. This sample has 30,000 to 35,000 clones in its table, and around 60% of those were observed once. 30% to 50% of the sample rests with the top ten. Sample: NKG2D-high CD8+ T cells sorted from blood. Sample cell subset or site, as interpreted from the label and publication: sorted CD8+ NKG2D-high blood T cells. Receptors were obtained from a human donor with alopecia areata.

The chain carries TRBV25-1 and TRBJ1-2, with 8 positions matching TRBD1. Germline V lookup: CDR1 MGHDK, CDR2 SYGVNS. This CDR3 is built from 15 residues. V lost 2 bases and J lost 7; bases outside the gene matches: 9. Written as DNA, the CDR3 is TGTGCCAGCAGTGAAAGGTTGGACAGGGTGGGTGGCTACACCTTC. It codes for CASSERLDRVGGYTF.

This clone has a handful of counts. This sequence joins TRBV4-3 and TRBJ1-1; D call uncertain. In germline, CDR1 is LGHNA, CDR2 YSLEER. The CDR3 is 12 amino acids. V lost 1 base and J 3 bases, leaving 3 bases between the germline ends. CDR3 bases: TGCGCCAGCAGCCAAGGGTACACTGAAGCTTTCTTT. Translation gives CASSQGYTEAFF.

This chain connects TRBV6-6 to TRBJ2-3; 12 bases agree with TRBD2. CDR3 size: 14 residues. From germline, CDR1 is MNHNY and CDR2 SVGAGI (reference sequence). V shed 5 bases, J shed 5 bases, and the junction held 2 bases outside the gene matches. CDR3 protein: CASSKTSGRDTQYF. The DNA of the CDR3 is TGTGCCAGCAGTAAGACTAGCGGGAGAGATACGCAGTATTTT.

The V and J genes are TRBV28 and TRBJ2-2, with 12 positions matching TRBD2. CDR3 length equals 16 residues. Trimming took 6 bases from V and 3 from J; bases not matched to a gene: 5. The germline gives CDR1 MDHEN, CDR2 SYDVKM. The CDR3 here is CASSLGLAGYTGELFF. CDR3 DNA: TGTGCCAGCAGCCTCGGACTAGCGGGATACACCGGGGAGCTGTTTTTT.

CDR3 sequence: CASSFPGAVYEQYF. CDR3 in DNA: TGTGCCAGCAGCTTTCCGGGGGCAGTATACGAGCAGTACTTC. The chain employs TRBV7-9 and TRBJ2-7, with D perhaps given as TRBD1 or TRBD2 (6 bases each). Germline assignment: CDR1 SEHNR and CDR2 FQNEAQ (reference sequence). This CDR3 comprises 14 residues. V gave up 3 bases and J gave up 4 bases, with 13 bases separating them.

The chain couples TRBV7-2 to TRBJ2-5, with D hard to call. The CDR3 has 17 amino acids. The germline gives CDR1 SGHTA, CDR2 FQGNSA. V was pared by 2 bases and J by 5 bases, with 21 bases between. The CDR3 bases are TGTGCCAGCAGCTTAAATCTGGCTGCCCCGACGGTGGAGACCCAGTACTTC. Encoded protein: CASSLNLAAPTVETQYF.

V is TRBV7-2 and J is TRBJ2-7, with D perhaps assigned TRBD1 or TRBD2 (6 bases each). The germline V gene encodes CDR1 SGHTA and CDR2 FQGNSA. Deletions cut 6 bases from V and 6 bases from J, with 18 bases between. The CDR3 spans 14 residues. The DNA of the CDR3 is TGTGCCAGCAGTCCCAATTCGGGGGCTCCCGAGCAGTACTTC. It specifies CASSPNSGAPEQYF. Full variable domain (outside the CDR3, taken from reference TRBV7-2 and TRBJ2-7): GAGVSQSPSNKVTEKGKDVELRCDPISGHTALYWYRQSLGQGLEFLIYFQGNSAPDKSGLPSDRFSAERTGGSVSTLTIQRTQQEDSAVYLCASSPNSGAPEQYFGPGTRLTVT.

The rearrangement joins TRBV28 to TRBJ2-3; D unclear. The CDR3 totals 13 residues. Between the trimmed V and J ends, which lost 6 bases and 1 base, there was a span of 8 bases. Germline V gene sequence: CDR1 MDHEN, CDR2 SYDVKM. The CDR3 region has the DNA TGTGCCAGCAGGCAATTAGGCACAGATACGCAGTATTTT. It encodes CASRQLGTDTQYF.

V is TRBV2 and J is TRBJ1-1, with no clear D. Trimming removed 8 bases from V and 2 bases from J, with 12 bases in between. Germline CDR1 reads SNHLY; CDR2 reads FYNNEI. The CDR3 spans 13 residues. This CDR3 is CASGGRINTEAFF. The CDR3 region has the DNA TGTGCCAGCGGAGGAAGGATCAACACTGAAGCTTTCTTT.

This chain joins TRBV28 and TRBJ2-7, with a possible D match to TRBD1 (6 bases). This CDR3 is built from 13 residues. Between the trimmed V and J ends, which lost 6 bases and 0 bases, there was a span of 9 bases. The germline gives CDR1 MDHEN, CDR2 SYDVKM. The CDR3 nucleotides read TGTGCCAGCAGCTGGGACAACTCCTACGAGCAGTACTTC. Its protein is CASSWDNSYEQYF. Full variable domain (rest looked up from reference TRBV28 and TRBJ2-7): DVKVTQSSRYLVKRTGEKVFLECVQDMDHENMFWYRQDPGLGLRLIYFSYDVKMKEKGDIPEGYSVSREKKERFSLILESASTNQTSMYLCASSWDNSYEQYFGPGTRLTVT.

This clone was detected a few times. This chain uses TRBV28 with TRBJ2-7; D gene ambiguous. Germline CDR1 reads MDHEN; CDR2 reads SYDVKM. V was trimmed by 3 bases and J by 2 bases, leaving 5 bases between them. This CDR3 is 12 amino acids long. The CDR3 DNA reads TGTGCCAGCAGTTTCTCGACCTACGAGCAGTACTTC. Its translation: CASSFSTYEQYF. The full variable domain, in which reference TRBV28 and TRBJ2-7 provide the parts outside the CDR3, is DVKVTQSSRYLVKRTGEKVFLECVQDMDHENMFWYRQDPGLGLRLIYFSYDVKMKEKGDIPEGYSVSREKKERFSLILESASTNQTSMYLCASSFSTYEQYFGPGTRLTVT.

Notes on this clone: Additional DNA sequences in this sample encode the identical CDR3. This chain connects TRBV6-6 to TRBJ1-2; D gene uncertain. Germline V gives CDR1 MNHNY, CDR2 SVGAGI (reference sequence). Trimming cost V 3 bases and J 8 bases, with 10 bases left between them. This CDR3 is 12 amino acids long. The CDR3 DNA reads TGTGCCAGCAGTTATGTTGGAGGAGGCTACACCTTC. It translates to CASSYVGGGYTF.

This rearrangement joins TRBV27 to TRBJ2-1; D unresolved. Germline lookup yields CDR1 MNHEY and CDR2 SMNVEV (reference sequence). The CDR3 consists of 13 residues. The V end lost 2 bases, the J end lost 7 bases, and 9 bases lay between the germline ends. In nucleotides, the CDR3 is TGTGCCAGCAGTTTAAGCGTCGAGAATGAGCAGTTCTTC. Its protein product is CASSLSVENEQFF.

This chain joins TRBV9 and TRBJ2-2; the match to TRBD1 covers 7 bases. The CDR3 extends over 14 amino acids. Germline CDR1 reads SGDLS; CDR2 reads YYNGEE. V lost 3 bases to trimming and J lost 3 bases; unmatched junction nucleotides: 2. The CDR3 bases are TGTGCCAGCAGCGACAGGGGATACACCGGGGAGCTGTTTTTT. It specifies CASSDRGYTGELFF.

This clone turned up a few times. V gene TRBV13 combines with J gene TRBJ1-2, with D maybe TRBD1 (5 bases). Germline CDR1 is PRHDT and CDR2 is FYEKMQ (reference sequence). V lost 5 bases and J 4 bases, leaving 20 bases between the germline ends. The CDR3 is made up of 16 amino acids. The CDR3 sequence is CASSKGLGHPIYGYTF. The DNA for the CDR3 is TGTGCCAGCAGCAAAGGCTTAGGACACCCGATCTATGGCTACACCTTC. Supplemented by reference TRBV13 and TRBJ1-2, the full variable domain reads AAGVIQSPRHLIKEKRETATLKCYPIPRHDTVYWYQQGPGQDPQFLISFYEKMQSDKGSIPDRFSAQQFSDYHSELNMSSLELGDSALYFCASSKGLGHPIYGYTFGSGTRLTVV.

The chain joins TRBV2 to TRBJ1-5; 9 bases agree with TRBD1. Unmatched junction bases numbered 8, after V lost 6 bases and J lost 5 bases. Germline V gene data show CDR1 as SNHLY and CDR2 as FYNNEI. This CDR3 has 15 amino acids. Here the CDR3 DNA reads TGTGCCAGCAGCCCGTGGACAGGGGCAGATCAGCCCCAGCATTTT. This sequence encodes CASSPWTGADQPQHF.

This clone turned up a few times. Written as DNA, the CDR3 is TGTGCCAGCAGTTACTTAGAAGACAGTTCCTACTATGGCTACACCTTC. Protein sequence: CASSYLEDSSYYGYTF. The chain has TRBV6-5 and TRBJ1-2; D may be TRBD1 (5 bases). The germline V gene has CDR1 MNHEY and CDR2 SVGAGI. There are 16 residues in the CDR3. V was trimmed by 1 base and J by 3 bases, leaving 15 bases between them.

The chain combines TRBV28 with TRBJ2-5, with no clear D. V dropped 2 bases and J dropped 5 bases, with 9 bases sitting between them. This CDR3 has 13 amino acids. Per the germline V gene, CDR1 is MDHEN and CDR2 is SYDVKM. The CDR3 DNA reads TGTGCCAGCAGTTTAAGGGCGTGGGAGACCCAGTACTTC. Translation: CASSLRAWETQYF.

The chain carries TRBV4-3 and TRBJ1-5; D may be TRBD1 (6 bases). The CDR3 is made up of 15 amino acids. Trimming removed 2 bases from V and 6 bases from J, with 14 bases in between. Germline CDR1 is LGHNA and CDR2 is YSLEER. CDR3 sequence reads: CASSQLRGDGQPQHF. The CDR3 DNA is TGCGCCAGCAGCCAACTCAGGGGAGACGGTCAGCCCCAGCATTTT.

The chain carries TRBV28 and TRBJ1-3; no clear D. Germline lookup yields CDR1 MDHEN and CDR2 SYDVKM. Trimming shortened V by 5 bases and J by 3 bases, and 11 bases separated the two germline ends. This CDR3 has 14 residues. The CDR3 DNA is TGTGCCAGCAGTCCCCCGGGAGATGGAAACACCATATATTTT. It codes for CASSPPGDGNTIYF.

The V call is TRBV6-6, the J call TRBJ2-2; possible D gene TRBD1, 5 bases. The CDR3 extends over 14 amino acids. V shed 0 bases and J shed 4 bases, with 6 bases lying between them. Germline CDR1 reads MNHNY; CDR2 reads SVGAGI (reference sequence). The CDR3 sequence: CASSYSRGTGELFF. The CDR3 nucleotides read TGTGCCAGCAGTTACTCTAGGGGCACCGGGGAGCTGTTTTTT.

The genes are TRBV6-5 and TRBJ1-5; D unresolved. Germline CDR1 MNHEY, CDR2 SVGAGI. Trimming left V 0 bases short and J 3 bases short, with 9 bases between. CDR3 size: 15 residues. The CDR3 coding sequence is TGTGCCAGCAGTTACTCGGTAGGAATCAATCAGCCCCAGCATTTT. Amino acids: CASSYSVGINQPQHF.

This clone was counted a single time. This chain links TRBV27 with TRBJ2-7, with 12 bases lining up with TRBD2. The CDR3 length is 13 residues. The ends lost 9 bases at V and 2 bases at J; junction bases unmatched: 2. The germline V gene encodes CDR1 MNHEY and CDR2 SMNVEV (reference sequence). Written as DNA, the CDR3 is TGTGCCAGTAGACTAGCGGGAGCCTACGAGCAGTACTTC. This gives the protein CASRLAGAYEQYF.

The DNA of the CDR3 is TGTGCCAGCAGCCCCAATCTTATTCTGGACAGTCAAGCTTTCTTT. It encodes CASSPNLILDSQAFF. This chain uses TRBV6-5 with TRBJ1-1; tentative D call: TRBD1 (6 bases). The CDR3 sequence is 15 residues long. Between the trimmed V and J ends, which lost 6 bases and 9 bases, there was a span of 23 bases. Germline V lookup: CDR1 MNHEY, CDR2 SVGAGI.

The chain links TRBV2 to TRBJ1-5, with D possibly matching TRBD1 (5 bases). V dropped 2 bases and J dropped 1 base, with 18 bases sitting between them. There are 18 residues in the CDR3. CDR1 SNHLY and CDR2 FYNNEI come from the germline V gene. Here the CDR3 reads CASSETTETGGSNQPQHF. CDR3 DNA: TGTGCCAGCAGTGAAACGACAGAAACGGGAGGGAGCAATCAGCCCCAGCATTTT.

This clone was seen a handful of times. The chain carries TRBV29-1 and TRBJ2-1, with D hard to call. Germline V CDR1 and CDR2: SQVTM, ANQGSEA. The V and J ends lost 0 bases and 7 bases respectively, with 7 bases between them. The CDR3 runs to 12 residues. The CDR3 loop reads CSVEEYVNEQFF. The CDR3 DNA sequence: TGCAGCGTTGAAGAATACGTTAATGAGCAGTTCTTC.

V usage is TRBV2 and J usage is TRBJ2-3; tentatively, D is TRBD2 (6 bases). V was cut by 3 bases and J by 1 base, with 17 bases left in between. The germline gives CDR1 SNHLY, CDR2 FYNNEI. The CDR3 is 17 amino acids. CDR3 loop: CASSDNLKRARTDTQYF. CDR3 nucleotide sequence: TGTGCCAGCAGTGATAATTTAAAGCGGGCGCGCACAGATACGCAGTATTTT.

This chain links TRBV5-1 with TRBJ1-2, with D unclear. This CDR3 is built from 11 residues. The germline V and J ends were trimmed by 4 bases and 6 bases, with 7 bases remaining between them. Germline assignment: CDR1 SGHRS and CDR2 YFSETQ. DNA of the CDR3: TGCGCCAGCAGCGACTACGATGGCTACACCTTC. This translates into CASSDYDGYTF.

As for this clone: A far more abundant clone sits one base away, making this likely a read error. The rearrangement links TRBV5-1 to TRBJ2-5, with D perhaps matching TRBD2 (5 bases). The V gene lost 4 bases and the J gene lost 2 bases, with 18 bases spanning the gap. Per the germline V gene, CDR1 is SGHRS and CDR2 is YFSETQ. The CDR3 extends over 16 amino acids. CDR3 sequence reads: CASSQASSEGQETQYF. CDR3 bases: TGCGCCAGCAGCCAGGCTAGCTCCGAGGGACAAGAGACCCAGTACTTC.